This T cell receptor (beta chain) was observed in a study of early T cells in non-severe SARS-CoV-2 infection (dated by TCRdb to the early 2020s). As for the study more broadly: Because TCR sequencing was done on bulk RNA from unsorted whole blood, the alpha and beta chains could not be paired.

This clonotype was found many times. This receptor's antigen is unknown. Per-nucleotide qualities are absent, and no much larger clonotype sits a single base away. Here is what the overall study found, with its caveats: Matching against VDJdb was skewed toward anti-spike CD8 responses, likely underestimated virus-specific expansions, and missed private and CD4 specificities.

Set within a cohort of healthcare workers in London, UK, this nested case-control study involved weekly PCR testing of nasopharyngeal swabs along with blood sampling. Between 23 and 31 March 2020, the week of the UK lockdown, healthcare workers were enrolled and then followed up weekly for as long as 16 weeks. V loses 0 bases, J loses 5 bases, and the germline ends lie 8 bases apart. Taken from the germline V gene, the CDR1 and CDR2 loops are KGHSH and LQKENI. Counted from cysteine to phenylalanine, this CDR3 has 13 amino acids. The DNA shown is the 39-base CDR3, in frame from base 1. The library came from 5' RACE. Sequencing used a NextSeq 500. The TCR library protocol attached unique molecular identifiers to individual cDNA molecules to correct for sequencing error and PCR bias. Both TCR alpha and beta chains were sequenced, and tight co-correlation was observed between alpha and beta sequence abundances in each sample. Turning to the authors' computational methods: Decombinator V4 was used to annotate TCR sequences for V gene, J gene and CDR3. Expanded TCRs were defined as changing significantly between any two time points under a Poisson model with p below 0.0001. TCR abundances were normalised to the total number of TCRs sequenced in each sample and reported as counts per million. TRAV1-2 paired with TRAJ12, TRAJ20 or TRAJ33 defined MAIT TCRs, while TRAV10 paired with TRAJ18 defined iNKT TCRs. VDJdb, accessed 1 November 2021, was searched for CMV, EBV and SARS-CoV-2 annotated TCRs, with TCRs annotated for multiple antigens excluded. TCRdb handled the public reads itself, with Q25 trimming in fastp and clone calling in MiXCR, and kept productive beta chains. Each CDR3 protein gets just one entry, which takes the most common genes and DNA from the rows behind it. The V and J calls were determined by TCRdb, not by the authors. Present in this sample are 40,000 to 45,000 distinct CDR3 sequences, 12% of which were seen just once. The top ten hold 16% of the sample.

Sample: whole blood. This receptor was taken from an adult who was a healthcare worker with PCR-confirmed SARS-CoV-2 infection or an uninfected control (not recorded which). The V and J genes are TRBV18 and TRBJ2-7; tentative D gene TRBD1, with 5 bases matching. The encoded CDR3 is CASSPPDTHEQYF. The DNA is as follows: TGTGCCAGCTCACCACCGGACACCCACGAGCAGTACTTC. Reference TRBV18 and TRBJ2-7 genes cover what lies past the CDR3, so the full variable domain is NAGVMQNPRHLVRRRGQEARLRCSPMKGHSHVYWYRQLPEEGLKFMVYLQKENIIDESGMPKERFSAEFPKEGPSILRIQQVVRGDSAAYFCASSPPDTHEQYFGPGTRLTVT.